This entry lists 8 T cell receptor beta chains sequenced from one sample in a study of cytomegalovirus exposure and HLA in healthy donors. 60 Vbeta and 13 Jbeta primers were used in PCR. Repertoires were generated with immunoSEQ multiplex PCR, while TCRdb's copy carries only in-frame clones and drops some. In all, the sample yields under 130,000 clones. The sample taken for sequencing was PBMCs. These receptors were obtained from a man aged 35 to 55 in good health and CMV-seronegative.

This chain links TRBV30 with TRBJ2-1; D is undetermined. Germline CDR1 is GTSNPN and CDR2 is SVGIG (reference sequence). The ends were cut back, 5 bases at V and 7 bases at J, with 9 bases in the middle. The CDR3 totals 11 residues. The CDR3 nucleotides read TGTGCCTGGCGTCGAGAGAATGAGCAGTTCTTC. This translates into CAWRRENEQFF.

The V gene is TRBV9, the J gene TRBJ1-4; TRBD1 is a possible D gene (6 bases). This CDR3 has 15 residues. With 4 bases removed from V and 4 bases from J, the gap between germline ends came to 14 bases. The germline gives CDR1 SGDLS, CDR2 YYNGEE. CDR3 DNA sequence: TGTGCCAGCAGCCTACGAGAGGGGGTTAATGAAAAACTGTTTTTT. Translation: CASSLREGVNEKLFF.

The J gene is TRBJ2-7, the V gene TRBV7-9; 7 positions match TRBD1. Germline lookup yields CDR1 SEHNR and CDR2 FQNEAQ (reference sequence). This CDR3 spans 14 amino acids. V lost 5 bases and J lost 0; bases outside the gene matches: 4. The CDR3 nucleotides read TGTGCCAGCAGCCCCCGGGACAGCTCCTACGAGCAGTACTTC. It encodes CASSPRDSSYEQYF.

This chain joins TRBV6-4 and TRBJ1-6; tentatively, D is TRBD1 (6 bases). The V end lost 8 bases, the J end lost 7 bases, and 12 bases lay between the germline ends. Germline-derived CDR1 and CDR2 are MRHNA and SNTAGT. This CDR3 is built from 13 residues. CDR3 sequence: CASASTGNSPLHF. The CDR3 coding sequence is TGTGCCAGCGCCTCCACAGGGAATTCACCCCTCCACTTT.

This chain links TRBV19 with TRBJ2-2; 7 bases agree with TRBD2. The junction had 11 bases not matched to a gene; V was cut back by 7 bases and J by 6 bases. The CDR3 spans 15 residues. CDR1 and CDR2 (germline): LNHDA, SQIVND (reference sequence). CDR3 in amino acids: CASNGGNAVSGELFF. CDR3 nucleotide sequence: TGTGCCAGTAACGGGGGGAATGCTGTCTCCGGGGAGCTGTTTTTT.

The chain combines TRBV5-4 with TRBJ2-2; 7 bases are shared with TRBD1. CDR1 is SGHNT, CDR2 YYREEE, per germline (reference sequence). CDR3 size: 15 residues. J was trimmed by 7 bases and V by 0 bases; bases with no gene match: 6. The CDR3 sequence: CASSLGRGLDGELFF. As DNA, the CDR3 is TGTGCCAGCAGCTTGGGAAGGGGGCTGGACGGGGAGCTGTTTTTT.

The chain combines TRBV6-1 with TRBJ2-5, with a tentative D call TRBD2 (6 bases). The germline V and J ends were trimmed by 5 bases and 4 bases, with 11 bases remaining between them. CDR1 MNHNS and CDR2 SASEGT come from the germline V gene. The CDR3 is 13 residues long. The CDR3 loop is CASSRGDRETQYF. In DNA form, the CDR3 reads TGTGCCAGCAGTCGCGGGGATAGAGAGACCCAGTACTTC.

The CDR3 loop reads CASSLLAANTEAFF. For the CDR3, the DNA is TGTGCCAGCAGTTTATTAGCAGCGAACACTGAAGCTTTCTTT. The chain combines TRBV27 with TRBJ1-1, with D unresolved. Per the germline V gene, CDR1 is MNHEY and CDR2 is SMNVEV (reference sequence). The CDR3 runs to 14 residues. The ends were cut back, 1 base at V and 1 base at J, with 7 bases in the middle.